This entry concerns a single T cell receptor beta chain. Its matching antigen is unknown. Donors were healthy Caucasian individuals from Russia aged roughly 6 to 90. This entry is derived from a study of blood T cells in healthy people across ages. Study-wide results and limits: Whereas aged donors had fewer naive CD4+ cells, long-lived donors had more of them and higher diversity.

A sample-barcoded 5' primer and a J-beta primer mix were used in a second PCR of roughly 6 to 11 cycles. One entry per CDR3 protein results from TCRdb running MiXCR on the 5' RACE reads. The top ten clones hold roughly 34% of a sample with hundreds of thousands of distinct CDR3 sequences, approximately 50% of them seen once. Trimming took off 6 bases at V and 4 bases at J, with 11 bases between the two ends. Germline CDR1 and CDR2: SQVTM and ANQGSEA. The CDR3 contains 12 residues. This TCR was sampled from a woman aged 55-69 years in good health. J is TRBJ2-3 and V is TRBV29-1, with a possible D match to TRBD1 (7 bases). Sequenced input: blood. The CDR3 DNA sequence: TGCAGCGTCAGGGGGGAGGCAGATACGCAGTATTTT. This translates into CSVRGEADTQYF.